These 8 T cell receptor beta chains were all obtained from the same sample, sequenced in a study of T-cell reconstitution after alpha-beta-depleted transplantation in children (dated by TCRdb to the mid-2010s). The protocol used for the library was PCR. The run used an Illumina HiSeq 2500. To normalize quantification of the TCRbeta repertoire, the TCR libraries were built with molecular barcoding that relied on unique molecular identifiers. TCRdb took the public reads, trimmed them with fastp at Q25, ran MiXCR for clone calling and kept in-frame beta chains. Duplicate CDR3 protein sequences are folded into a single record with the most common DNA and genes. Within this sample are 530,000 or so distinct CDR3 sequences, with 27% of them counted one time only. The top ten constitute under 45% of the sample. The intended sense of this specimen's treatment or condition label: allogeneic hematopoietic cell transplantation with graft depleted of TCRalphabeta T cells and CD19 B cells.

The specimen was PBMCs, collected before TCRalphabeta/CD19-depleted stem cell transplant. These TCRs come from a boy younger than two with Wiskott-Aldrich syndrome, due to receive a stem cell transplant.

In this sample, this clonotype turned up a few times. This chain uses TRBV6-1 with TRBJ1-2; possibly TRBD1 for D (5 bases). V lost 4 bases and J 6 bases, leaving 12 bases between the germline ends. The CDR3 is 13 amino acids. CDR1 is MNHNS and CDR2 is SASEGT in the germline V gene. This chain's CDR3 is CASSAGTIDGYTF. The CDR3 nucleotides read TGTGCCAGCAGTGCCGGGACGATCGATGGCTACACCTTC.

This clonotype has only a few counts. CDR3 sequence reads: CSARGDKMPTYGYTF. The CDR3 coding sequence is TGCAGTGCTAGAGGAGATAAGATGCCGACCTATGGCTACACCTTC. V and J are TRBV20-1 and TRBJ1-2; D call uncertain. The CDR3 is 15 amino acids. The V gene lost 1 base and the J gene lost 4 bases, with 16 bases spanning the gap. Germline-derived CDR1 and CDR2 are DFQATT and SNEGSKA (reference sequence).

The genes are TRBV20-1 and TRBJ2-1, with 14 bases matching TRBD2. In germline, CDR1 is DFQATT, CDR2 SNEGSKA (reference sequence). This CDR3 is 15 amino acids long. The V gene end was trimmed by 5 bases and the J gene end by 2 bases; junction bases not matched to a gene: 2. In DNA form, the CDR3 reads TGCAGTGCTTTGGGACTAGCGGGAGCCTACAATGAGCAGTTCTTC. It translates to CSALGLAGAYNEQFF.

The V gene is TRBV5-1, the J gene TRBJ2-7; TRBD1 is a possible D gene (6 bases). Trimming removed 1 base at V and 2 bases at J, with 13 bases between. The CDR3 consists of 15 residues. The V gene's germline CDR1 is SGHRS and CDR2 YFSETQ. The CDR3, as DNA: TGCGCCAGCAGCTTGAAGCAAGGGGGTCCCTACGAGCAGTACTTC. As protein: CASSLKQGGPYEQYF.

V and J are TRBV7-8 and TRBJ2-1; 7 nucleotides agree with TRBD2. CDR1 and CDR2 (germline): SGHVS, FQNEAQ. The length of the CDR3 is 14 residues. Losses at the gene ends were 3 bases for V and 10 bases for J; bases not matched to a gene: 9. Here the CDR3 reads CASSLGTTVLEQFF. CDR3 DNA sequence: TGTGCCAGCAGCTTGGGGACTACCGTTCTCGAGCAGTTCTTC.

This chain joins TRBV2 and TRBJ2-7, with TRBD1 matching 7 bases. The CDR3 has 12 residues. V gave up 9 bases and J gave up 6 bases; unmatched junction bases: 8. The V gene's germline CDR1 is SNHLY and CDR2 FYNNEI. This CDR3 reads CARQGIASEQYF. The CDR3 DNA reads as TGTGCCAGACAGGGGATCGCTTCCGAGCAGTACTTC.

V and J are TRBV6-5 and TRBJ1-2; 7 nucleotides line up with TRBD1. Trimming removed 2 bases from V and 7 bases from J; junction bases left unmatched: 13. Germline V gene data show CDR1 as MNHEY and CDR2 as SVGAGI. This CDR3 region has 16 residues. CDR3 loop: CASSYALTGSPSGYTF. CDR3 in DNA: TGTGCCAGCAGTTACGCATTGACAGGGTCCCCTTCTGGCTACACCTTC.

This rearrangement joins TRBV28 to TRBJ2-1; TRBD2 agrees at 16 bases. The CDR3 is 16 residues long. Germline CDR1 is MDHEN and CDR2 is SYDVKM. Germline trimming cut 5 bases from V and 8 bases from J; bases unmatched to any gene: 6. The CDR3 bases are TGTGCCAGCAGTCCCGCCGGGACTAGCGGGAGGGATGAGCAGTTCTTC. Protein: CASSPAGTSGRDEQFF.